This T cell receptor beta chain was captured in a study of blood T cell repertoires in COVID-19. Study-wide background: Some COVID-19 samples were acute and others convalescent; all came from the United States, Italy and Spain. The cDNA or gDNA used as material had been derived from T cells, B-cell-depleted T cells, or PBMCs.

Authors' methods: Using reference gene primer amplification, nucleated cell counts were estimated. TCRdb keeps only in-frame clones here, not all; method: immunoSEQ multiplex PCR. V, J and clone size reflect that table, while D and trimming were determined from the DNA. The sample lists some 50,000 clones; around 90% were seen once. Unmatched junction bases numbered 19, after V lost 3 bases and J lost 1 base. This CDR3 spans 21 amino acids. Germline V gene sequence: CDR1 MNHEY, CDR2 SMNVEV (reference sequence). The chain uses TRBV27 and TRBJ2-3; TRBD2 matches at 10 bases. The TCR originated in a man in his 70s with active COVID-19. Sequencing was performed on peripheral blood. CDR3 in amino acids: CASSFRTPLSGGRRRTDTQYF. CDR3 in DNA: TGTGCCAGCAGTTTCCGAACTCCCCTTAGCGGGGGGCGACGACGCACAGATACGCAGTATTTT.